These 21 T cell receptor beta chains share one sample of origin, sequenced in a study of control samples from healthy donors and cancer patients. Produced via immunoSEQ multiplex PCR; TCRdb's table is partial and in-frame only. The table includes roughly 73,000 clones, over 70% detected once. The sample was blood. The receptor source for this set is a man aged 50 to 59 in good health.

The chain joins TRBV6-5 to TRBJ1-2; no definite D call. The CDR3 spans 14 residues. Deletions cut 6 bases from V and 0 bases from J, with 11 bases between. Germline V gene lookup returns CDR1 MNHEY and CDR2 SVGAGI. CDR3 in DNA: TGTGCCAGCAGGGACGGACGGACTAACTATGGCTACACCTTC. This translates into CASRDGRTNYGYTF.

V usage is TRBV19 and J usage is TRBJ1-5; D is uncertain. The CDR3 runs 17 residues. Deletions cut 3 bases from V and 0 bases from J, with 15 bases between. In germline, CDR1 is LNHDA, CDR2 SQIVND (reference sequence). The CDR3 reads CASSISGTSYSNQPQHF. The CDR3 nucleotides read TGTGCCAGTAGTATCTCCGGAACCTCTTATAGCAATCAGCCCCAGCATTTT.

This clone was counted at least ten times. CDR3 sequence reads: CSVGRGPSYEQYF. As DNA, the CDR3 is TGCAGCGTTGGGAGGGGACCTTCCTACGAGCAGTACTTC. J is TRBJ2-7 and V is TRBV29-1, with TRBD2 as a possible D gene (6 bases). CDR1 and CDR2 (germline): SQVTM, ANQGSEA. The CDR3 is made up of 13 amino acids. The V end was cut by 4 bases, the J end by 1 base, with 11 bases between.

The rearrangement uses TRBV4-3 and TRBJ1-6; possibly TRBD1 for D (5 bases). This CDR3 region has 15 residues. Between the trimmed V and J ends, which lost 4 bases and 6 bases, there was a span of 13 bases. The V gene's germline CDR1 is LGHNA and CDR2 YSLEER. Here the CDR3 DNA reads TGCGCCAGCAGCCCGCAGGGACCGGTTAATTCACCCCTCCACTTT. Amino acid sequence: CASSPQGPVNSPLHF.

The chain employs TRBV3-1 (or the pseudogene TRBV3-2) and TRBJ2-7; no definite D call. The CDR3 length is 13 residues. CDR1 is LGHDT, CDR2 YNNKEL, per germline (reference sequence). The germline V and J ends were trimmed by 1 base and 0 bases, with 4 bases remaining between them. CDR3: CASSQVASYEQYF. The CDR3 DNA follows: TGTGCCAGCAGCCAAGTCGCCTCCTACGAGCAGTACTTC.

The V and J genes are TRBV14 and TRBJ1-2; D call uncertain. The V gene lost 3 bases and the J gene lost 1 base, with 6 bases spanning the gap. The CDR3 is 13 residues long. CDR1 is SGHDN, CDR2 FVKESK, per germline. The CDR3 region is CASSQGVNYGYTF. The DNA of the CDR3 is TGTGCCAGCAGCCAGGGAGTTAACTATGGCTACACCTTC.

The chain uses TRBV6-2 or TRBV6-3 and TRBJ2-3; 12 bases are a match to TRBD2. Germline-derived CDR1 and CDR2 are MNHEY and SVGEGT. The CDR3 is 17 residues long. With V trimmed by 6 bases and J by 2 bases, 9 bases remained unmatched. This CDR3 reads CASSPRTSGAFTDTQYF. The CDR3 nucleotides are TGTGCCAGCAGCCCGAGGACTAGCGGGGCTTTCACAGATACGCAGTATTTT.

Only a few counts were recorded for this clone. The CDR3 region has the DNA TGTGCCAGCAGCTTAGTTGCGGGCTCTGATACGCAGTATTTT. Translation gives CASSLVAGSDTQYF. The J gene is TRBJ2-3, the V gene TRBV7-2, with D perhaps TRBD2 (5 bases). V was cut by 1 base and J by 6 bases, with 11 bases left in between. The CDR3 runs 14 residues. Per the germline V gene, CDR1 is SGHTA and CDR2 is FQGNSA.

This clone was detected only once. The rearrangement links TRBV7-9 to TRBJ1-1; D unresolved. Trimming pared 3 bases from V and 2 bases from J, leaving 4 bases between. This CDR3 contains 12 residues. Germline V CDR1 and CDR2: SEHNR, FQNEAQ (reference sequence). CDR3 region: CASSFSNTEAFF. CDR3 coding DNA: TGTGCCAGCAGCTTCAGTAACACTGAAGCTTTCTTT.

The chain combines TRBV4-3 with TRBJ1-4, with a tentative D call TRBD1 (5 bases). The CDR3 totals 14 residues. Germline values: CDR1 LGHNA, CDR2 YSLEER. Trimming took 6 bases from V and 8 from J, leaving 16 bases between them. The CDR3: CASSGDFGGEKLFF. CDR3 coding DNA: TGCGCCAGCAGTGGGGACTTTGGTGGGGAAAAACTGTTTTTT.

This clone was seen a few times. The chain couples TRBV6-6 to TRBJ1-1, with a tentative D call TRBD1 (5 bases). V was shortened by 5 bases and J by 4 bases, with 11 bases between the two germline ends. CDR3 size: 13 residues. Per the germline V gene, CDR1 is MNHNY and CDR2 is SVGAGI (reference sequence). The CDR3 DNA reads as TGTGCCAGCAGTCTCGGGGGTGCCACTGAAGCTTTCTTT. Its translation is CASSLGGATEAFF.

The V call is TRBV4-3, the J call TRBJ1-1; unclear D gene. The CDR3 sequence is 13 residues long. Trimming stripped 4 bases from V and 2 bases from J, with 8 bases between. CDR1 is LGHNA, CDR2 YSLEER, per germline. CDR3 residues: CASSRDFNTEAFF. Here the CDR3 DNA reads TGCGCCAGCAGCCGGGATTTCAACACTGAAGCTTTCTTT.

In DNA form, the CDR3 reads TGTGCCAGCAGCCTCAAGCACGCCACTGCGGAGACCCAGTACTTC. Translation gives CASSLKHATAETQYF. The rearrangement links TRBV7-9 to TRBJ2-5; D gene ambiguous. Trimming pared 5 bases from V and 5 bases from J, leaving 18 bases between. Per the germline V gene, CDR1 is SEHNR and CDR2 is FQNEAQ (reference sequence). The CDR3 is 15 residues long.

This clone has a handful of counts. This chain joins TRBV11-3 and TRBJ1-2; weak D call: TRBD1 (5 bases). CDR1 is SGHNT, CDR2 YENEEA, per germline. Trimming shortened V by 0 bases and J by 3 bases, and 14 bases separated the two germline ends. The length of the CDR3 is 16 residues. CDR3 nucleotides: TGTGCCAGCAGCTTAGATTCATGGCAGGGCTACTATGGCTACACCTTC. It is translated as CASSLDSWQGYYGYTF.

The chain carries TRBV14 and TRBJ2-7; 10 nucleotides line up with TRBD2. Per germline, CDR1 SGHDN and CDR2 FVKESK. The CDR3 sequence is 16 residues long. V lost 6 bases to trimming and J lost 2 bases; unmatched junction nucleotides: 10. CDR3 protein: CASSPWASGGTYEQYF. As DNA, the CDR3 is TGTGCCAGCAGTCCCTGGGCTAGCGGGGGAACCTACGAGCAGTACTTC.

This clone was observed a few times. The chain combines TRBV27 with TRBJ2-3; 9 nucleotides agree with TRBD2. Germline CDR1 is MNHEY and CDR2 is SMNVEV (reference sequence). This CDR3 is built from 19 residues. Unmatched junction bases numbered 17, after V lost 7 bases and J lost 0 bases. CDR3 amino acids: CASTPLETSGYASTDTQYF. CDR3 in DNA: TGTGCCAGCACCCCTCTAGAGACTAGCGGTTATGCTAGCACAGATACGCAGTATTTT.

The genes are TRBV9 and TRBJ2-2; D is possibly TRBD2 (6 bases). This CDR3 region has 16 residues. Per the germline V gene, CDR1 is SGDLS and CDR2 is YYNGEE. V lost 4 bases, J lost 0 bases, and 13 bases lay in between. This CDR3 reads CASSSSTGANTGELFF. In DNA, the CDR3 is TGTGCCAGCAGCTCCTCAACGGGGGCGAACACCGGGGAGCTGTTTTTT. Full variable domain (remainder filled in from reference TRBV9 and TRBJ2-2): DSGVTQTPKHLITATGQRVTLRCSPRSGDLSVYWYQQSLDQGLQFLIQYYNGEERAKGNILERFSAQQFPDLHSELNLSSLELGDSALYFCASSSSTGANTGELFFGEGSRLTVL.

The chain recombines TRBV12-5 with TRBJ2-7; 9 bases line up with TRBD1. Germline lookup yields CDR1 LGHNT and CDR2 FRNRAP. The V gene end was trimmed by 3 bases and the J gene end by 3 bases; junction bases not matched to a gene: 3. The CDR3 consists of 14 residues. DNA for the CDR3: TGTGCTAGTGGTTTAGGGACAGGGAACTACGAGCAGTACTTC. Translating gives CASGLGTGNYEQYF.

The chain employs TRBV5-1 and TRBJ2-4, with TRBD1 matching over 10 bases. In germline, CDR1 is SGHRS, CDR2 YFSETQ. V lost 3 bases to trimming and J lost 0 bases; unmatched junction nucleotides: 3. The CDR3 consists of 16 residues. The CDR3 DNA reads TGCGCCAGCAGCTGGGGGACAGGGGTAGCCAAAAACATTCAGTACTTC. It yields the protein CASSWGTGVAKNIQYF.

The chain is built from TRBV27 and TRBJ2-4; D gene uncertain. The V end was cut by 7 bases, the J end by 5 bases, with 21 bases between. The CDR3 has 16 amino acids. Germline-derived CDR1 and CDR2 are MNHEY and SMNVEV (reference sequence). The DNA for the CDR3 is TGTGCCAGCACCTCACGACCGACCGAGAAACAAAACATTCAGTACTTC. Its translation: CASTSRPTEKQNIQYF.

V usage is TRBV7-8 and J usage is TRBJ2-1; the D call may be TRBD1 or TRBD2 (6 bases each). Trimming stripped 5 bases from V and 10 bases from J, with 21 bases between. Germline lookup yields CDR1 SGHVS and CDR2 FQNEAQ. The CDR3 totals 15 residues. The CDR3 loop reads CASSLVTSPRGEQFF. CDR3 DNA sequence: TGTGCCAGCAGCCTCGTCACTAGCCCTAGGGGGGAGCAGTTCTTC. Using reference TRBV7-8 and TRBJ2-1 for the parts outside the CDR3, the full variable domain is GAGVSQSPRYKVAKRGQDVALRCDPISGHVSLFWYQQALGQGPEFLTYFQNEAQLDKSGLPSDRFFAERPEGSVSTLKIQRTQQEDSAVYLCASSLVTSPRGEQFFGPGTRLTVL.